This T cell receptor (beta chain) is from a study of preoperative IRX-2 immunotherapy in early breast cancer. Regarding treatment: preoperative locoregional IRX-2 cytokine immunotherapy. Preoperative locoregional IRX-2 cytokine immunotherapy was tested in the phase Ib source study. The CDR3 runs to 14 residues. The V end was cut by 7 bases, the J end by 0 bases, with 13 bases between. Germline V gene lookup returns CDR1 MNHGY and CDR2 SAAAGT. Clones were read by immunoSEQ multiplex PCR, and TCRdb kept only the in-frame ones, dropping some. The sample consists of tens of thousands of clones, roughly 89% of them appearing once.

The origin of this receptor is a human donor with breast cancer. The sequencing used tumor tissue, collected after IRX-2 immunotherapy. This chain links TRBV6-8 with TRBJ2-7; D tentatively fits TRBD1 or TRBD2 (6 bases each). CDR3 nucleotides: TGTGCCAGCAAACCTGGGGGGCTCTCCTACGAGCAGTACTTC. Translating it yields CASKPGGLSYEQYF.